This TCR beta chain derives from a study of cytomegalovirus exposure and HLA in healthy donors. Some clones are missing from TCRdb's copy, which holds only in-frame ones; the method was immunoSEQ multiplex PCR. The data show more than 55,000 clones, roughly nine tenths seen once. Trimming pared 0 bases from V and 5 bases from J, leaving 4 bases between. Germline lookup yields CDR1 GTSNPN and CDR2 SVGIG (reference sequence). The CDR3 contains 11 residues. Points from the study as a whole: Among TCR beta chains, those listed as cytomegalovirus-associated numbered roughly 150. High sensitivity and specificity were reportedly achieved when the classifier diagnosed cytomegalovirus status.

The study drew the donors from its approximately 110-subject validation cohort, separate from the approximately 690-subject first cohort. On this clone itself: The antigen is unknown. The sample contains more than one DNA sequence encoding this CDR3.

Source material: PBMCs. The V call is TRBV30, the J call TRBJ2-5, with D uncertain. The clonotype originates from a woman under 30 in good health and CMV-seronegative. The CDR3 spells CAWSVGETQYF. The CDR3 DNA sequence: TGTGCCTGGAGTGTTGGCGAGACCCAGTACTTC.